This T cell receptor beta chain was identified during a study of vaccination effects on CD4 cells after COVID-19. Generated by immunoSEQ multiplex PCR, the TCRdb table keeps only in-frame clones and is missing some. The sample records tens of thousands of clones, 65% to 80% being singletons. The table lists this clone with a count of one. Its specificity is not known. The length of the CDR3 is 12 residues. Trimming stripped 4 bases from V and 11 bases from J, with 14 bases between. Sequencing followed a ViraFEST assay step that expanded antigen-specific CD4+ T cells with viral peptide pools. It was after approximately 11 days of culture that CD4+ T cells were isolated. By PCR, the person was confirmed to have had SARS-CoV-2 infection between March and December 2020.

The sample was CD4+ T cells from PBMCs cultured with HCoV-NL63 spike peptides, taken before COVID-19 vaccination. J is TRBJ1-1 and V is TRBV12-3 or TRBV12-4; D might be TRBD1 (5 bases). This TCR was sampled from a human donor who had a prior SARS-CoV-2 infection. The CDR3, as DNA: TGTGCCAGCAGTTCAGGGTTCTTTGGCGCTTTCTTT. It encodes CASSSGFFGAFF.